The entry that follows covers one TCR beta chain sequence. These data belong to a study of blood T cell repertoires in COVID-19. Whole-study context: The cDNA or gDNA used as material had been derived from T cells, B-cell-depleted T cells, or PBMCs.

Clones were sequenced by immunoSEQ multiplex PCR, and TCRdb holds only the in-frame ones, with some missing. The table lists roughly 200,000 clones, roughly 82% of them singletons. The study drew participants aged about 18 to 95 years from approximately 25 US areas. This CDR3 spans 16 amino acids. Germline loops: CDR1 ENHRY, CDR2 SYGVKD. The V end was cut by 6 bases, the J end by 6 bases, with 23 bases between. This TCR was sampled from a middle-aged man with acute COVID-19. The genes are TRBV10-3 and TRBJ1-2, with a tentative D call TRBD1 (6 bases). Specimen: PBMCs or T cells enriched from blood (not recorded which). CDR3 nucleotides: TGTGCCATCAGCCTGAAGCAGGGAGGGGGTCGAGATGGCTACACCTTC. This translates into CAISLKQGGGRDGYTF.